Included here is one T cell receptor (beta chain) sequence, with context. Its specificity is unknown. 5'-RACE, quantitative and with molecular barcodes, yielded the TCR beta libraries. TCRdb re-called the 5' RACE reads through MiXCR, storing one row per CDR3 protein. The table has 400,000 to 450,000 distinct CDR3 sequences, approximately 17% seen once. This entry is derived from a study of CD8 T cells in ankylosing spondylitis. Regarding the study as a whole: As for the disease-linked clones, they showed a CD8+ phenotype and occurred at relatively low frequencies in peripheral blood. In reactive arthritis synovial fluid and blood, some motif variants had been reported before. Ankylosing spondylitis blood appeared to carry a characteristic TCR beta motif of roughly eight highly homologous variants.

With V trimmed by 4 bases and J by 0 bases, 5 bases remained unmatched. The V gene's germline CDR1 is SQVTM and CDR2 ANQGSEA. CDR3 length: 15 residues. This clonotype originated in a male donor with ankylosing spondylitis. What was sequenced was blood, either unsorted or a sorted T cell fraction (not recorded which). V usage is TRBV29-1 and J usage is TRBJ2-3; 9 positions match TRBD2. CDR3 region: CSVAGAGGSTDTQYF. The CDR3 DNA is TGCAGCGTTGCCGGGGCGGGAGGGAGCACAGATACGCAGTATTTT.